The rows below give T cell receptor beta chains drawn from one sample of a study of blood T cell repertoires in COVID-19. Only in-frame clones appear in the TCRdb table, and some are missing; sequencing was by immunoSEQ multiplex PCR. The table shows some 320,000 clones, with 80% to 90% occurring only once. The source material was PBMCs or T cells enriched from blood (not recorded which). The receptor source for this set is a woman aged 25 to 45 who had recovered from COVID-19. The CDR3 runs from the conserved cysteine through the conserved F or W. D genes are given only for firm matches. Clone size, where shown, is once, few, many, or a class for clones that have expanded.

>NA|TRBV24-1|TRBJ1-5|NA
CATSEIWPQHF
TGTGCCACCAGTGAAATCTGGCCCCAGCATTTT
>NA|TRBV7-9|TRBJ2-1|few
CASSSFGFAAYNEQFF
TGTGCCAGCAGCTCCTTCGGATTTGCGGCGTACAATGAGCAGTTCTTC
>TRBD1|TRBV5-8|TRBJ1-1|NA
CASSLQGGDTEAFF
TGTGCCAGCAGCTTACAGGGGGGGGACACTGAAGCTTTCTTT
>NA|TRBV10-3|TRBJ1-3|NA
CAISESSRRSDTIYF
TGTGCCATCAGTGAGTCAAGTCGCAGGTCGGACACCATATATTTT
>NA|TRBV2|TRBJ1-1|NA
CASRKSTGMNTEAFF
TGTGCCAGCAGAAAATCGACAGGCATGAACACTGAAGCTTTCTTT
>NA|TRBV7-3|TRBJ1-6|NA
CASSLTGGSPLHF
TGTGCCAGCAGCTTAACGGGGGGTTCACCCCTCCACTTT
>NA|TRBV5-6|TRBJ1-3|NA
CASTAAGFQGNTIYF
TGTGCCAGCACCGCCGCGGGGTTTCAAGGAAACACCATATATTTT
>NA|TRBV27|TRBJ1-5|NA
CASSFGPSNQPQHF
TGTGCCAGCAGTTTTGGGCCTAGCAATCAGCCCCAGCATTTT
>TRBD1|TRBV28|TRBJ2-1|NA
CAGANMIGGTSYNEQFF
TGTGCCGGGGCCAATATGATAGGGGGCACCTCCTACAATGAGCAGTTCTTC
>TRBD2|TRBV7-9|TRBJ2-5|once
CASSNVPGLASDQTQYF
TGTGCCAGCAGCAATGTCCCGGGACTAGCTTCGGATCAGACCCAGTACTTC
>NA|TRBV5-1|TRBJ2-1|few
CASRASQDNEQFF
TGCGCCAGCAGGGCCTCACAGGACAATGAGCAGTTCTTC
>NA|TRBV5-6|TRBJ2-7|NA
CASSLGDSRAYEQYF
TGTGCCAGCAGCCTCGGGGATAGCCGGGCCTACGAGCAGTACTTC
>TRBD2|TRBV5-1|TRBJ2-3|NA
CASSLAGGADTQYF
TGCGCCAGCAGCTTGGCCGGGGGGGCAGATACGCAGTATTTT
>TRBD2|TRBV5-6|TRBJ2-3|NA
CASSFIGTSVTDTQYF
TGTGCCAGCAGCTTCATCGGGACTAGCGTTACAGATACGCAGTATTTT
>NA|TRBV7-2|TRBJ1-1|NA
CASSFEMNTEAFF
TGTGCCAGCAGCTTTGAGATGAACACTGAAGCTTTCTTT
>NA|TRBV19|TRBJ1-5|few
CASSLRDNLREPQHF
TGTGCCAGTAGTTTAAGGGACAACCTTCGGGAGCCCCAGCATTTT
>TRBD1|TRBV6-5|TRBJ1-3|NA
CAMTGLTGNTIYF
TGTGCCATGACAGGGCTCACCGGAAACACCATATATTTT
>TRBD2|TRBV24-1|TRBJ2-3|NA
CATSDPGLAGGSTDTQYF
TGTGCCACCAGTGACCCGGGACTAGCGGGGGGAAGCACAGATACGCAGTATTTT
>TRBD2|TRBV28|TRBJ2-5|few
CASRATSGSWETQYF
TGTGCCAGCAGGGCGACTAGCGGGAGCTGGGAGACCCAGTACTTC
>TRBD1|TRBV7-8|TRBJ2-1|NA
CASSSDRGRSEAIYNEQFF
TGTGCCAGCAGCTCGGACAGGGGGAGATCGGAGGCAATATACAATGAGCAGTTCTTC
>NA|TRBV14|TRBJ2-1|NA
CAGVLLYNEQFF
TGTGCCGGAGTCCTCCTCTACAATGAGCAGTTCTTC
>TRBD1|TRBV29-1|TRBJ1-2|NA
CSVTGTGKPGYTF
TGCAGCGTTACTGGGACAGGGAAACCTGGCTACACCTTC